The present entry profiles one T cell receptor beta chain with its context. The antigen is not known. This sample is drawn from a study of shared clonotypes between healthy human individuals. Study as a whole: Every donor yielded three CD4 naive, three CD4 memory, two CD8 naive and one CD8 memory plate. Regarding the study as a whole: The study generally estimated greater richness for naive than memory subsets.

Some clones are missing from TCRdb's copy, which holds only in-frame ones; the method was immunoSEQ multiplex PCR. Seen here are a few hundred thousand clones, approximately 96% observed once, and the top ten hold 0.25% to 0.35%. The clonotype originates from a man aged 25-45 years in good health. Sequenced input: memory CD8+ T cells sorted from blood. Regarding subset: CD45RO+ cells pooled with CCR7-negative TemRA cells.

The CDR3 sequence is CASSLLVIDTGELFF. The CDR3, as DNA: TGCGCCAGCAGCTTGTTGGTCATAGACACCGGGGAGCTGTTTTTT. The chain links TRBV5-1 to TRBJ2-2; the D is unclear. The CDR3 is 15 amino acids. Germline CDR1 SGHRS, CDR2 YFSETQ. The V end was cut by 1 base, the J end by 3 bases, with 10 bases between.